The 21 T cell receptor beta chains reported below all come from one sample, sequenced in a study of T cells after yellow fever vaccination (dated by TCRdb to about 2019). The library came from 5' RACE. TCRdb records Illumina NovaSeq 6000 as the sequencer. TCRdb applied fastp at Q25 and MiXCR to the public reads, then kept only in-frame beta chains. Rows with one shared CDR3 protein collapse into an entry with the most common genes and DNA. This sample holds a few hundred thousand distinct CDR3 sequences; 3% to 4.5% were observed only once. The top ten clonotypes cover roughly a quarter of the sample. Taken with the paper, the label for treatment or condition translates to: live attenuated yellow fever vaccine strain. Here the sequenced sample was PBMCs, taken 5 days after the yellow fever booster vaccination. These receptors came from a man between 18 and 29 years old who received the YFV17D yellow fever vaccine.

V usage is TRBV24-1 and J usage is TRBJ2-5; D gene ambiguous. Germline-derived CDR1 and CDR2 are KGHDR and SFDVKD. The CDR3 consists of 14 residues. V was trimmed by 6 bases and J by 5 bases, leaving 15 bases between them. The CDR3 here is CATSSTPWGETQYF. Here the CDR3 DNA reads TGTGCCACCAGTTCCACCCCTTGGGGTGAGACCCAGTACTTC.

This clonotype has a handful of counts. This chain uses TRBV5-1 with TRBJ1-1; the D gene is possibly TRBD1 (6 bases). The CDR3 contains 16 residues. Per germline, CDR1 SGHRS and CDR2 YFSETQ. V shed 0 bases and J shed 1 base, with 13 bases lying between them. The CDR3: CASSLGIGGQNTEAFF. The DNA for the CDR3 is TGCGCCAGCAGCTTGGGTATTGGGGGGCAGAACACTGAAGCTTTCTTT.

This clonotype was detected many times. V and J are TRBV4-2 and TRBJ1-1; D is perhaps TRBD1 (6 bases). Germline values: CDR1 LGHNA, CDR2 YNFKEQ. The CDR3 is made up of 13 amino acids. V was trimmed by 5 bases and J by 4 bases, leaving 11 bases between them. The CDR3 DNA reads TGTGCCAGCAGCGGACAGTTAGGCACTGAAGCTTTCTTT. Translated, it gives CASSGQLGTEAFF.

V gene TRBV5-6 combines with J gene TRBJ2-7; D may match TRBD1 or TRBD2 (5 bases each). The germline gives CDR1 SGHDT, CDR2 YYEEEE. V was trimmed by 2 bases and J by 9 bases, leaving 9 bases between them. The length of the CDR3 is 11 residues. For the CDR3, the DNA is TGTGCCAGCAGCTTTGAGGGGAGGCAGTACTTC. Its translation is CASSFEGRQYF.

This clonotype showed up many times. The chain links TRBV6-2 or TRBV6-3 to TRBJ2-7; D not resolved. Trimming removed 0 bases from V and 2 bases from J, with 8 bases in between. Germline V gives CDR1 MNHEY, CDR2 SVGEGT. This CDR3 spans 14 amino acids. The CDR3 DNA reads TGTGCCAGCAGTTACTCGAGCTTTCCCTACGAGCAGTACTTC. Translating it yields CASSYSSFPYEQYF.

The sample holds a few counts of this clonotype. The chain recombines TRBV27 with TRBJ1-5; 9 nucleotides agree with TRBD1. This CDR3 has 15 amino acids. Germline-derived CDR1 and CDR2 are MNHEY and SMNVEV (reference sequence). The V and J ends lost 3 bases and 7 bases, in that order; junction bases with no gene match: 7. CDR3 DNA: TGTGCCAGCAGTTTCGGGACAGGGTCCTTCCAGCCCCAGCATTTT. It encodes CASSFGTGSFQPQHF.

This clonotype was recorded many times. The gene calls are TRBV7-2 and TRBJ1-5; possibly TRBD1 for D (5 bases). CDR3 length: 13 residues. The V and J ends lost 4 bases and 4 bases respectively, with 8 bases between them. Germline-derived CDR1 and CDR2 are SGHTA and FQGNSA. CDR3 loop: CASSWGGNQPQHF. The DNA of the CDR3 is TGTGCCAGCAGCTGGGGGGGGAATCAGCCCCAGCATTTT.

The J gene is TRBJ2-3, the V gene TRBV7-3; D is unclear. Per germline, CDR1 SGHTA and CDR2 FQGTGA. Trimming stripped 6 bases from V and 3 bases from J, with 16 bases between. The CDR3 consists of 15 residues. The CDR3 loop is CASSFTGTETDTQYF. CDR3 in DNA: TGTGCCAGCAGTTTTACTGGTACCGAGACAGATACGCAGTATTTT.

The chain is built from TRBV5-6 and TRBJ2-7; D not certain. The CDR3 is 14 amino acids. Trimming cost V 1 base and J 4 bases, with 12 bases left between them. Looked up from germline, CDR1 is SGHDT and CDR2 is YYEEEE. CDR3 DNA sequence: TGTGCCAGCAGCTTGTTTGGGGATCCGTACGAGCAGTACTTC. It specifies CASSLFGDPYEQYF.

The table lists this clonotype with a few counts. This chain links TRBV9 with TRBJ2-3, with 7 bases matching TRBD2. The germline CDR1 and CDR2 sequences are SGDLS and YYNGEE. With V trimmed by 1 base and J by 0 bases, 2 bases remained unmatched. CDR3 length: 15 amino acids. CDR3 bases: TGTGCCAGCAGCGTATTAGCGGGTAGCACAGATACGCAGTATTTT. Its translation: CASSVLAGSTDTQYF. The full variable domain, its missing parts supplied by reference TRBV9 and TRBJ2-3, is DSGVTQTPKHLITATGQRVTLRCSPRSGDLSVYWYQQSLDQGLQFLIQYYNGEERAKGNILERFSAQQFPDLHSELNLSSLELGDSALYFCASSVLAGSTDTQYFGPGTRLTVL.

This clonotype has more than one count but fewer than ten. V gene TRBV5-5 combines with J gene TRBJ2-4; TRBD1 matches at 9 bases. CDR1 SGHKS and CDR2 YYEKEE come from the germline V gene (reference sequence). The CDR3 sequence is 16 residues long. Trimming took 0 bases from V and 2 from J; bases not matched to a gene: 3. The CDR3 loop is CASSLGQGGPKNIQYF. For the CDR3, the DNA is TGTGCCAGCAGCTTGGGACAGGGGGGACCCAAAAACATTCAGTACTTC.

Of note for this clonotype: A much larger clonotype is one base distant, so this may be a read error. The chain is built from TRBV6-4 and TRBJ2-3, with 8 positions matching TRBD2. The CDR3 contains 15 residues. Germline CDR1 reads MRHNA; CDR2 reads SNTAGT. For the CDR3, the DNA is TGTGCCAGAAGTGACCGGGGGGGGAGCACAGATACGCAGTATTTT. It translates to CARSDRGGSTDTQYF.

The chain employs TRBV2 and TRBJ1-5; TRBD1 matches 10 bases. There are 16 residues in the CDR3. Germline CDR1 and CDR2: SNHLY and FYNNEI. J gave up 6 bases and V 6 bases, and 11 bases lay outside the gene matches. The CDR3 reads CASRGDRGLIGQPQHF. The DNA of the CDR3 is TGTGCCAGCAGGGGAGACAGGGGGCTTATCGGTCAGCCCCAGCATTTT. Variable domain in full (rest from reference TRBV2 and TRBJ1-5): EPEVTQTPSHQVTQMGQEVILRCVPISNHLYFYWYRQILGQKVEFLVSFYNNEISEKSEIFDDQFSVERPDGSNFTLKIRSTKLEDSAMYFCASRGDRGLIGQPQHFGDGTRLSIL.

Only a few counts were recorded for this clonotype. V usage is TRBV28 and J usage is TRBJ1-1, with 7 bases that match TRBD1. The germline V gene encodes CDR1 MDHEN and CDR2 SYDVKM. With 2 bases clipped from V and 2 bases from J, the junction kept 5 bases outside the gene matches. The CDR3 totals 15 residues. Here the CDR3 DNA reads TGTGCCAGCAGTTTACTGACAGGGCGTAACACTGAAGCTTTCTTT. Its protein product is CASSLLTGRNTEAFF.

This clonotype was detected ten times or more. The chain carries TRBV20-1 and TRBJ2-3; a possible D gene is TRBD1 (6 bases). Germline lookup yields CDR1 DFQATT and CDR2 SNEGSKA (reference sequence). The V and J ends lost 5 bases and 5 bases respectively, with 11 bases between them. CDR3 length: 12 amino acids. For the CDR3, the DNA is TGCAGTGCTCGGCAGGGGATAGATACGCAGTATTTT. Translating gives CSARQGIDTQYF.

This clonotype occurred a few times. V is TRBV3-1 and J is TRBJ1-2; D may be TRBD1 (6 bases). The CDR3 spans 15 residues. The germline V and J ends were trimmed by 4 bases and 4 bases, with 16 bases remaining between them. Germline V lookup: CDR1 LGHDT, CDR2 YNNKEL (reference sequence). CDR3 DNA sequence: TGTGCCAGCAGCCCCCGACAGGCGCCTACCTATGGCTACACCTTC. Translating it yields CASSPRQAPTYGYTF.

Ten or more counts support this clonotype. The chain carries TRBV27 and TRBJ1-2, with a tentative D call TRBD1 (6 bases). Germline CDR1 is MNHEY and CDR2 is SMNVEV (reference sequence). CDR3 length: 14 residues. V lost 2 bases to trimming and J lost 5 bases, with 12 bases between them. The chain's CDR3 is CASSLNDGQYGYTF. The CDR3 DNA follows: TGTGCCAGCAGTTTAAACGACGGACAGTATGGCTACACCTTC.

This clonotype was counted between two and nine times. The chain recombines TRBV5-1 with TRBJ2-2, with D perhaps TRBD2 (6 bases). Trimming shortened V by 4 bases and J by 1 base, and 14 bases separated the two germline ends. Germline CDR1 reads SGHRS; CDR2 reads YFSETQ. The CDR3 consists of 16 residues. The CDR3 nucleotides read TGCGCCAGCAGCCCCATCGACGGGAGGAACACCGGGGAGCTGTTTTTT. Translating it yields CASSPIDGRNTGELFF.

This clonotype has a handful of counts. The chain combines TRBV4-1 with TRBJ2-5; D is undetermined. From germline, CDR1 is MGHRA and CDR2 YSYEKL. Deletions cut 1 base from V and 2 bases from J, with 8 bases between. The CDR3 extends over 14 amino acids. This chain's CDR3 is CASSQGLLQETQYF. The CDR3 DNA is TGCGCCAGCAGCCAAGGTCTACTACAAGAGACCCAGTACTTC.

The chain carries TRBV19 and TRBJ2-1, with D perhaps TRBD1 (6 bases). Germline V gives CDR1 LNHDA, CDR2 SQIVND (reference sequence). Trimming removed 6 bases at V and 0 bases at J, with 9 bases between. CDR3 size: 14 residues. CDR3: CASRAGVSYNEQFF. The CDR3 nucleotides read TGTGCCAGTAGAGCAGGGGTCTCCTACAATGAGCAGTTCTTC.

This clonotype was counted at least ten times. The rearrangement uses TRBV5-1 and TRBJ2-5; D perhaps matches TRBD1 (5 bases). The germline V and J ends were trimmed by 2 bases and 6 bases, with 20 bases remaining between them. Germline V gene data show CDR1 as SGHRS and CDR2 as YFSETQ. There are 16 residues in the CDR3. The CDR3 coding sequence is TGCGCCAGCAGCTTCATAGTGGCAGGGCGTCTTAAGACCCAGTACTTC. Translated, it gives CASSFIVAGRLKTQYF.